The subject of this entry is one T cell receptor beta chain. Antigen: not known. Every isolated RNA sample was fully reverse transcribed, so sequencing captured expressed TCRB transcripts. The table came from immunoSEQ multiplex PCR; TCRdb's copy has only in-frame clones and leaves some out. The sample yields some 350,000 clones, roughly 14% seen once. The sample comes from a study of beta chain features in type 1 diabetes. The CDR3 runs 15 residues. The V and J ends lost 5 bases and 8 bases, in that order; junction bases with no gene match: 13. Germline V lookup: CDR1 SGHAT, CDR2 FQNNGV. Study-level results: PCR might favor shorter templates, but any such skew would affect patients and controls equally. Significant though moderate, a shortening of TCRB CDR3s appeared in all four CD4+ subsets of Type 1 diabetes patients. Sequencing from cDNA could over-represent high-TCR-expressing cells. Healthy donors had naive, central memory and Treg TCRB repertoires that appeared less similar than those seen among patients.

The chain links TRBV11-2 to TRBJ1-2; 8 bases match TRBD1. Sequences were obtained from naive CD4+ T cells from blood. This TCR was recovered from a woman in her late teens or twenties with type 1 diabetes. The CDR3 protein is CASSPSGQGAEGYTF. CDR3 bases: TGTGCCAGCAGCCCTAGTGGGCAGGGGGCGGAAGGCTACACCTTC.